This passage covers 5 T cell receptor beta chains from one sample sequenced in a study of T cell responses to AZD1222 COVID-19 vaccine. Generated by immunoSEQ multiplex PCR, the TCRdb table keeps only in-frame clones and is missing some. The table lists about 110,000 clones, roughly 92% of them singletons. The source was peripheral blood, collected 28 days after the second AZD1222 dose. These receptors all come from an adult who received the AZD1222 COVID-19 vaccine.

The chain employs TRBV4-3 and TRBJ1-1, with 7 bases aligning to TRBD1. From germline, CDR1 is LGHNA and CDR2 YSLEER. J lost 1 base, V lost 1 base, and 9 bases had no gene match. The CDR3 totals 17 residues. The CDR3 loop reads CASSQALTGTANTEAFF. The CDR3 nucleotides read TGCGCCAGCAGCCAAGCCCTCACCGGGACAGCGAACACTGAAGCTTTCTTT.

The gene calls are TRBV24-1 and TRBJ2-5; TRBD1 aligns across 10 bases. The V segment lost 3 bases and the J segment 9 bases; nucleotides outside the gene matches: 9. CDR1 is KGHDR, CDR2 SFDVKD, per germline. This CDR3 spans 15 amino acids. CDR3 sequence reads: CATSDPRGQGIAQYF. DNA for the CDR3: TGTGCCACCAGTGATCCCCGGGGACAGGGGATCGCCCAGTACTTC.

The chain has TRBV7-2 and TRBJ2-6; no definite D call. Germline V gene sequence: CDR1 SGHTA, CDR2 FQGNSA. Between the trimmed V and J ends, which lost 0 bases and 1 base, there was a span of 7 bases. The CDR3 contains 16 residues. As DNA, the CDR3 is TGTGCCAGCAGCTTAGCATCGGTGTCTGGGGCCAACGTCCTGACTTTC. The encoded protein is CASSLASVSGANVLTF.

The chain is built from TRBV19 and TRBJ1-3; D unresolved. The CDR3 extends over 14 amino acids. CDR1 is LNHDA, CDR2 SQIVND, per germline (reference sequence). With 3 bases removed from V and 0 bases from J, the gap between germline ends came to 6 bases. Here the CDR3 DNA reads TGTGCCAGTAGTATGGGCCTCTCTGGAAACACCATATATTTT. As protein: CASSMGLSGNTIYF. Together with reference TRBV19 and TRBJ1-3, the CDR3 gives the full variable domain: DGGITQSPKYLFRKEGQNVTLSCEQNLNHDAMYWYRQDPGQGLRLIYYSQIVNDFQKGDIAEGYSVSREKKESFPLTVTSAQKNPTAFYLCASSMGLSGNTIYFGEGSWLTVV.

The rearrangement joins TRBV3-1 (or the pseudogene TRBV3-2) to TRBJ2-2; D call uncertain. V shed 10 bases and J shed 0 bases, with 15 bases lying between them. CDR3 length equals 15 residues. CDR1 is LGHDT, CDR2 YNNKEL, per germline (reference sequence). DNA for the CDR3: TGTGCCACCGACCCCGGGTCCTCGAACACCGGGGAGCTGTTTTTT. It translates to CATDPGSSNTGELFF.